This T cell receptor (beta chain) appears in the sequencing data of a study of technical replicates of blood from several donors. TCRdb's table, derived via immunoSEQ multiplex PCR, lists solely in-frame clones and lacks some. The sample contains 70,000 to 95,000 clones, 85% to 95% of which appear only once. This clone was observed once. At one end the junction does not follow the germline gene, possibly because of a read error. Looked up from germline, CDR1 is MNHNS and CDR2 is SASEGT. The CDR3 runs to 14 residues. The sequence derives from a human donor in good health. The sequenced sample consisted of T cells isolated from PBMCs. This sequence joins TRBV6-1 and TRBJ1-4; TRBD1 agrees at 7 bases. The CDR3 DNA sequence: TGTGCCAGCAGAGAAGGGACAGTGTCGGAAAAACTGTTTTTT. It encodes CASREGTVSEKLFF.